A single sample is the source of the 21 T cell receptor beta chains below, sequenced in a study of T cells in localized non-small cell lung cancer (dated by TCRdb to 2019 to 2021). The library relied on the immunoSEQ multiplex PCR assay. TCRdb re-hosts the immuneACCESS table, in-frame sequences only. Its copies lack some clones; in the studies checked, an unresolved V gene accounts for under half of them, and the cause for the rest is not known. The table for this sample lists approximately 67,000 clones; just under 85% of them were counted only once. The ten biggest clones cover around an eighth of the sample. The sample in question was peripheral blood, obtained before any cancer treatment. Receptors originate from a female donor older than 55 with stage I lung adenocarcinoma.

The gene calls are TRBV27 and TRBJ1-1; no clear D gene. V was cut by 2 bases and J by 4 bases, with 17 bases left in between. Germline V gene sequence: CDR1 MNHEY, CDR2 SMNVEV (reference sequence). This CDR3 spans 16 amino acids. The CDR3 coding sequence is TGTGCCAGCAGTTTAGGTCGGCTATTGGGCGGCACTGAAGCTTTCTTT. It specifies CASSLGRLLGGTEAFF.

The CDR3 sequence is CASSFRRGDQETQYF. CDR3 DNA: TGTGCCAGCAGCTTTCGGCGGGGGGACCAAGAGACCCAGTACTTC. The chain is built from TRBV11-2 and TRBJ2-5, with TRBD2 matching 8 bases. Germline loops: CDR1 SGHAT, CDR2 FQNNGV. V lost 3 bases and J lost 0; bases outside the gene matches: 3. CDR3 length: 15 amino acids.

V is TRBV6-5 and J is TRBJ1-2; D gene unclear. The length of the CDR3 is 11 residues. Germline V gene sequence: CDR1 MNHEY, CDR2 SVGAGI. The ends were cut back, 5 bases at V and 4 bases at J, with 5 bases in the middle. CDR3 DNA: TGTGCCAGCAGTAACGTCTATGGCTACACCTTC. It codes for CASSNVYGYTF.

The chain uses TRBV11-3 and TRBJ2-1, with 8 nucleotides matching TRBD2. In germline, CDR1 is SGHNT, CDR2 YENEEA. V lost 5 bases, J lost 6 bases, and 6 bases stayed unmatched. There are 14 residues in the CDR3. CDR3 bases: TGTGCCAGCAGCCCCCGGGAGGGCCTCAATGAGCAGTTCTTC. This encodes CASSPREGLNEQFF.

This rearrangement joins TRBV10-3 to TRBJ1-2; the match to TRBD1 covers 8 bases. Germline assignment: CDR1 ENHRY and CDR2 SYGVKD. V lost 6 bases and J lost 5; bases outside the gene matches: 5. There are 13 residues in the CDR3. As DNA, the CDR3 is TGTGCCATCAGCGGACAGGGTTATTATGGCTACACCTTC. Translating it yields CAISGQGYYGYTF.

This clone was recorded a few times. The chain is built from TRBV4-1 and TRBJ2-1; D gene ambiguous. Germline V gene sequence: CDR1 MGHRA, CDR2 YSYEKL. The CDR3 is made up of 12 amino acids. The germline V and J ends were trimmed by 4 bases and 6 bases, with 7 bases remaining between them. The CDR3 reads CASSPEFNEQFF. CDR3 DNA: TGCGCCAGCAGCCCCGAGTTCAATGAGCAGTTCTTC.

V is TRBV14 and J is TRBJ1-2, with D maybe TRBD1 (6 bases). Germline V gene lookup returns CDR1 SGHDN and CDR2 FVKESK. The V end lost 2 bases, the J end lost 3 bases, and 13 bases lay between the germline ends. The CDR3 length is 15 residues. In DNA form, the CDR3 reads TGTGCCAGCAGCCAATACCGGGACACCTACTATGGCTACACCTTC. Encoded protein: CASSQYRDTYYGYTF.

The gene calls are TRBV15 and TRBJ2-2, with 8 bases lining up with TRBD1. This CDR3 comprises 14 residues. CDR1 is LNHNV, CDR2 YYDKDF, per germline (reference sequence). With V trimmed by 6 bases and J by 0 bases, 0 bases remained unmatched. The CDR3, as DNA: TGTGCCACCAGGGGACAGGCGAACACCGGGGAGCTGTTTTTT. Translating gives CATRGQANTGELFF.

The chain uses TRBV5-1 and TRBJ2-7; D perhaps matches TRBD1 (6 bases). The ends were cut back, 4 bases at V and 6 bases at J, with 11 bases in the middle. The CDR3 sequence is 12 residues long. Germline CDR1 is SGHRS and CDR2 is YFSETQ. The CDR3 nucleotides read TGCGCCAGCAGCCTAACAGGGATCGAGCAGTACTTC. This sequence encodes CASSLTGIEQYF.

The gene calls are TRBV9 and TRBJ1-1; 7 positions match TRBD1. This CDR3 spans 13 amino acids. The trim removed 2 bases at V and 5 bases at J, leaving 3 bases unmatched. Germline CDR1 reads SGDLS; CDR2 reads YYNGEE. This CDR3 reads CASSVGTATEAFF. The CDR3 DNA is TGTGCCAGCAGCGTCGGGACAGCGACTGAAGCTTTCTTT. Combining the CDR3 with reference TRBV9 and TRBJ1-1 gives the whole variable domain DSGVTQTPKHLITATGQRVTLRCSPRSGDLSVYWYQQSLDQGLQFLIQYYNGEERAKGNILERFSAQQFPDLHSELNLSSLELGDSALYFCASSVGTATEAFFGQGTRLTVV.

This clone was recorded only once. The CDR3 DNA reads TGTGCCAGCAGCGTAGAGTCAGCCTCCTACAATGAGCAGTTCTTC. Protein: CASSVESASYNEQFF. The J gene is TRBJ2-1, the V gene TRBV9; no reliable D call. V was clipped by 0 bases and J by 0 bases, with 7 bases between them. The CDR3 totals 15 residues. Germline CDR1 reads SGDLS; CDR2 reads YYNGEE.

The V and J genes are TRBV6-9 and TRBJ2-7; no clear D. Germline V CDR1 and CDR2: MNHGY, SVAAGI. The CDR3 sequence is 10 residues long. The V gene lost 5 bases and the J gene lost 3 bases, with 2 bases spanning the gap. The DNA of the CDR3 is TGTGCCAGCAGTGTCTACGAGCAGTACTTC. Its translation: CASSVYEQYF.

V usage is TRBV6-6 and J usage is TRBJ2-3, with 8 bases identical to TRBD1. CDR3 length equals 16 residues. Germline CDR1 is MNHNY and CDR2 is SVGAGI (reference sequence). After removal of 0 bases from V and 2 bases from J, the junction contained 4 bases not matched to a gene. The CDR3 here is CASSYSGQDPTDTQYF. CDR3 sequence (DNA): TGTGCCAGCAGTTACTCGGGACAGGACCCCACAGATACGCAGTATTTT.

The CDR3 DNA is TGTGCCAGCAGCCGCCGGGACGGCTCCTATGGCTACACCTTC. Its protein product is CASSRRDGSYGYTF. The gene calls are TRBV5-8 and TRBJ1-2; maybe TRBD1 (5 bases). V lost 4 bases, J lost 4 bases, and 14 bases lay in between. The CDR3 runs to 14 residues. In germline, CDR1 is SGHTS, CDR2 YDEGEE.

The V gene is TRBV23-1, the J gene TRBJ1-5; D may be TRBD1 (5 bases). TRBV23-1 is flagged as an ORF with uncertain function. The CDR3 is 14 residues long. V was shortened by 0 bases and J by 9 bases, with 12 bases between the two germline ends. The CDR3: CASSQSGRQGPQHF. The CDR3 coding sequence is TGCGCCAGCAGTCAATCCGGACGGCAGGGGCCCCAGCATTTT.

This clone came up a few times. The chain is built from TRBV18 and TRBJ2-4; D may be TRBD1 (7 bases). Trimming cost V 2 bases and J 3 bases, with 14 bases left between them. The CDR3 extends over 16 amino acids. Germline V gives CDR1 KGHSH, CDR2 LQKENI. For the CDR3, the DNA is TGTGCCAGCTCACCAGCGGGACAGCAGGGCAAAAACATTCAGTACTTC. Residues: CASSPAGQQGKNIQYF.

This sequence joins TRBV6-5 and TRBJ1-5; tentative D call: TRBD1 (5 bases). This CDR3 is 14 amino acids long. Germline CDR1 reads MNHEY; CDR2 reads SVGAGI. V gave up 2 bases and J gave up 4 bases, with 9 bases separating them. The CDR3 sequence is CASSYGGINQPQHF. The CDR3 region has the DNA TGTGCCAGCAGTTACGGGGGGATTAATCAGCCCCAGCATTTT.

The V gene is TRBV19, the J gene TRBJ2-7, with TRBD2 as a possible D gene (6 bases). Between the trimmed V and J ends, which lost 4 bases and 3 bases, there was a span of 13 bases. CDR3 length: 14 residues. Looked up from germline, CDR1 is LNHDA and CDR2 is SQIVND (reference sequence). This CDR3 is CASSTPGLNYEQYF. CDR3 DNA sequence: TGTGCCAGTAGTACGCCGGGACTGAACTACGAGCAGTACTTC.

The chain joins TRBV19 to TRBJ1-5; D ambiguous. The CDR3 covers 18 residues. Germline V gene sequence: CDR1 LNHDA, CDR2 SQIVND (reference sequence). Deletions cut 2 bases from V and 0 bases from J, with 17 bases between. As DNA, the CDR3 is TGTGCCAGTAGTATATTAATGCGGGGAGGAGGTAGCAATCAGCCCCAGCATTTT. This codes for CASSILMRGGGSNQPQHF. The entire variable domain, with the rest obtained from reference TRBV19 and TRBJ1-5, is as follows: DGGITQSPKYLFRKEGQNVTLSCEQNLNHDAMYWYRQDPGQGLRLIYYSQIVNDFQKGDIAEGYSVSREKKESFPLTVTSAQKNPTAFYLCASSILMRGGGSNQPQHFGDGTRLSIL.

This clone has just one count. The chain joins TRBV5-1 to TRBJ2-3, with TRBD1 matching over 10 bases. The CDR3 covers 15 residues. Germline CDR1 SGHRS, CDR2 YFSETQ. After removal of 4 bases from V and 3 bases from J, the junction contained 5 bases not matched to a gene. CDR3 sequence reads: CASSLRDRGTDTQYF. The CDR3 DNA is TGCGCCAGCAGCCTCCGGGACAGGGGTACAGATACGCAGTATTTT.

CDR3 in DNA: TGTGCCAGCAGTACTACCTGGACTAGCTCCGAGCAGTACTTC. It specifies CASSTTWTSSEQYF. This sequence joins TRBV6-1 and TRBJ2-7; TRBD2 aligns across 8 bases. Germline values: CDR1 MNHNS, CDR2 SASEGT. J lost 6 bases, V lost 5 bases, and 9 bases had no gene match. The CDR3 has 14 amino acids.